This T cell receptor (beta chain) was identified in a study of CD8+ T cells in alopecia areata. Study summary: Those patients who were treated received oral tofacitinib, which was given at 5 to 10 mg twice daily for moderate-to-severe alopecia areata. General observations from the study: An increase in clonality over normal scalp was evident in lesional scalp, especially alopecia totalis/universalis.

Of note for this clone: What it recognizes is unknown.

Germline values: CDR1 SQVTM, CDR2 ANQGSEA. Trimming shortened V by 6 bases and J by 11 bases, and 17 bases separated the two germline ends. The CDR3 runs 12 residues. Treatment denoted: oral pan-JAK inhibitor, 5-10 mg twice daily. The authors extracted RNA and reverse transcribed it into cDNA as the sequencing template. The table came from immunoSEQ multiplex PCR; TCRdb's copy has only in-frame clones and leaves some out. The sample yields about 190,000 clones, around three fifths seen once. This sequence originates from a human donor with alopecia areata. This sequence joins TRBV29-1 and TRBJ1-5; D remains unclear. The sample in question was CD4+ T cells sorted from blood, obtained at approximately week 49, from a patient treated with tofacitinib. CDR3 coding DNA: TGCAGCGTGCGTGTGCTTGGTGAAGCCCAGCATTTT. It translates to CSVRVLGEAQHF.